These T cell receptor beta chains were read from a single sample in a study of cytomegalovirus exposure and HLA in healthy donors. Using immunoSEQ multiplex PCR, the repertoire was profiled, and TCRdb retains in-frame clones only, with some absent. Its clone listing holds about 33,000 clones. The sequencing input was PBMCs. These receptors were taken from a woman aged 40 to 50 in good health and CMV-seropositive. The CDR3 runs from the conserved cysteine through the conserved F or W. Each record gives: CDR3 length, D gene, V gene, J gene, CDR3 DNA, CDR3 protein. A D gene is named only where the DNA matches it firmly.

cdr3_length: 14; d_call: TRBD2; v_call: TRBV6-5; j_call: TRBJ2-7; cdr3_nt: TGTGCCAGCAGCACCGGGACTAGCGCCTACGAGCAGTACTTC; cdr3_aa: CASSTGTSAYEQYF
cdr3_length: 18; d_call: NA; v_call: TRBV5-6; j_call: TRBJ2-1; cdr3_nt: TGTGCCAGCAGCTTGACAGGGATGTGGGGGAGCTCCTACAATGAGCAGTTCTTC; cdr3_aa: CASSLTGMWGSSYNEQFF
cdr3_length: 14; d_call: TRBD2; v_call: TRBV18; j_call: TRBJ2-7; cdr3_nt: TGTGCCAGCTCACGGACTAGCACCGCCGACGAGCAGTACTTC; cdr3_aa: CASSRTSTADEQYF
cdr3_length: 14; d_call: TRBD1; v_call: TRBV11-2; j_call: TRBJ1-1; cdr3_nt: TGTGCCAGCAGCTTTACAGGGGGGGACACTGAAGCTTTCTTT; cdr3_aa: CASSFTGGDTEAFF
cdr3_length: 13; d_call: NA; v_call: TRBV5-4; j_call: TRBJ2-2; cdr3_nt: TGTGCCAGCAGCTTGCGGGGAGGCGGGGAGCTGTTTTTT; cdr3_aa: CASSLRGGGELFF
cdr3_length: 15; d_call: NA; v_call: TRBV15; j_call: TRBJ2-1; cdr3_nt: TGTGCCACCAGCATAAACAGGGCCACTACGTCTGCGCAGTTCTTC; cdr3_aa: CATSINRATTSAQFF
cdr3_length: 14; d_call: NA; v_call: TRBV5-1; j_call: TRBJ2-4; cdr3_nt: TGCGCCAGCAGCTCGGGTCCGGGAAGAAACATTCAGTACTTC; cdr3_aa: CASSSGPGRNIQYF
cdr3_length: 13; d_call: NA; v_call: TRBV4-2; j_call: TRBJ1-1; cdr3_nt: TGTGCCAGCAGCCCTGGGGGGAGCACTGAAGCTTTCTTT; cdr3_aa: CASSPGGSTEAFF
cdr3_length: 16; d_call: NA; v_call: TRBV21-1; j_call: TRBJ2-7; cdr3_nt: TGTGCCAGCAGCAGATATGAAAGCGGGAGGACCTACGAGCAGTACTTC; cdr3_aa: CASSRYESGRTYEQYF
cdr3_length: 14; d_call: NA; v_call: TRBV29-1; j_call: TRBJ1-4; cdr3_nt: TGCAGCGTTGACCCGACAGGAGGTAATGAAAAACTGTTTTTT; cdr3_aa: CSVDPTGGNEKLFF
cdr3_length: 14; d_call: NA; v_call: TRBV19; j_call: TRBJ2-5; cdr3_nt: TGTGCCAGTAGTTCCACAGGAGCCCAAGAGACCCAGTACTTC; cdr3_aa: CASSSTGAQETQYF
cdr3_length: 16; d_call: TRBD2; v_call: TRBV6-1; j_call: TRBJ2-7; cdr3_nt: TGTGCCAGCAGTGAAGCGCTTGGACTAGCGGGCTACGAGCAGTACTTC; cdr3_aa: CASSEALGLAGYEQYF
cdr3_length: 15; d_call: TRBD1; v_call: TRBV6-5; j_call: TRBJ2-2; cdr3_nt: TGTGCCAGCAGTTACTCGGGACAGTACACCGGGGAGCTGTTTTTT; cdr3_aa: CASSYSGQYTGELFF
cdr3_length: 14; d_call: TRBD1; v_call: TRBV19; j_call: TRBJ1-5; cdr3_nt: TGTGCCAGTAGTATATGGGACAGGTCTAAGCCCCAGCATTTT; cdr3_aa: CASSIWDRSKPQHF
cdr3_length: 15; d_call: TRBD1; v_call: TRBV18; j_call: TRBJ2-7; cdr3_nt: TGTGCCAGCTCGCCCGGGACAGGCGACTCCTACGAGCAGTACTTC; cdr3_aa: CASSPGTGDSYEQYF
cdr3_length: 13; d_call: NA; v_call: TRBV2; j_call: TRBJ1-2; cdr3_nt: TGTGCCAGCAGTCGAGGGACTAACTATGGCTACACCTTC; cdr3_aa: CASSRGTNYGYTF
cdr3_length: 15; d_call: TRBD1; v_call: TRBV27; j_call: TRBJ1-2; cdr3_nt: TGTGCCAGCAGTTTATTTGGCAGGGGGCTTTATGGCTACACCTTC; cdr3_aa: CASSLFGRGLYGYTF
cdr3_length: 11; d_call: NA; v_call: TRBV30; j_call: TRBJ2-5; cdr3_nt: TGTGCCTGGAGTATTTCGTATGAGCAGTACTTC; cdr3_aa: CAWSISYEQYF
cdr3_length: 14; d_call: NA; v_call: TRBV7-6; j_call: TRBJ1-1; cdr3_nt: TGTGCCAGCAGCCCCACCGGGGTGAACACTGAAGCTTTCTTT; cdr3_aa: CASSPTGVNTEAFF
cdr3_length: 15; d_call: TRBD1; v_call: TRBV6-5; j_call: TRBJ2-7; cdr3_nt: TGTGCCAGCAGTTACAGCGCAGGGGGCTCCTACGAGCAGTACTTC; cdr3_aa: CASSYSAGGSYEQYF